These T cell receptor beta chains were read from a single sample in a study of T cells in narcolepsy. Method: immunoSEQ multiplex PCR; TCRdb's copy keeps in-frame clones and lacks some. The sample shows 31,000 or so clones, about 90% of them seen only once. Sequences were obtained from CD45RA- memory CD4+ T cells from PBMCs. The receptors originated from a human donor with narcolepsy. CDR3s include the opening cysteine and the closing phenylalanine or tryptophan. Each record gives: clone size, CDR3 length, V gene, D gene, J gene, CDR3 protein, CDR3 DNA. D genes are given only for firm matches. The size of a clone is reported for some rows only, either as once, few or many, or as a class for expanded clones.

-	17	TRBV11-3	TRBD2	TRBJ2-7	CASSVRALAGGPYEQYF	TGTGCCAGCAGCGTAAGGGCTCTAGCGGGAGGGCCCTACGAGCAGTACTTC
-	15	TRBV5-6	TRBD1	TRBJ1-4	CASSSRGLMGEKLFF	TGTGCCAGCAGCTCCAGGGGGCTGATGGGTGAAAAACTGTTTTTT
-	16	TRBV5-4	TRBD2	TRBJ2-1	CASSLGSSGIINEQFF	TGTGCCAGCAGCTTGGGGTCTAGCGGGATAATCAATGAGCAGTTCTTC
-	15	TRBV6-1	TRBD1	TRBJ1-6	CASSRGQGGNSPLHF	TGTGCCAGCTCCCGCGGACAGGGGGGGAATTCACCCCTCCACTTT
-	15	TRBV5-6	-	TRBJ1-6	CASSLGGSYNSPLHF	TGTGCCAGCAGCTTGGGCGGGTCCTATAATTCACCCCTCCACTTT
-	16	TRBV7-2	-	TRBJ1-3	CASSPQRLSSGNTIYF	TGTGCCAGCAGCCCTCAGCGACTGAGCTCTGGAAACACCATATATTTT
-	13	TRBV28	TRBD1	TRBJ2-7	CASSSGGSYEQYF	TGTGCCAGCAGTTCAGGGGGATCCTACGAGCAGTACTTC
few	14	TRBV6-5	-	TRBJ2-5	CASSLGDPGETQYF	TGTGCCAGCAGTCTGGGCGATCCTGGAGAGACCCAGTACTTC
-	15	TRBV11-2	TRBD1	TRBJ1-2	CASSSLGQGADGYTF	TGTGCCAGCAGCTCACTTGGACAGGGGGCTGATGGCTACACCTTC
-	16	TRBV9	TRBD1	TRBJ2-4	CASSVDRDLAKNIQYF	TGTGCCAGCAGCGTCGACAGGGATCTAGCCAAAAACATTCAGTACTTC
-	15	TRBV19	-	TRBJ1-1	CASSGTHAMNTEAFF	TGTGCCAGTAGTGGGACCCATGCGATGAACACTGAAGCTTTCTTT
-	13	TRBV19	TRBD1	TRBJ1-5	CASRGQGYQPQHF	TGTGCCAGTAGGGGACAGGGGTATCAGCCCCAGCATTTT
-	14	TRBV5-1	TRBD1	TRBJ1-1	CASSSTGGGTEAFF	TGCGCCAGCAGCTCTACAGGGGGAGGGACTGAAGCTTTCTTT
-	18	TRBV19	TRBD2	TRBJ2-4	CASSIETSGILAKNIQYF	TGTGCCAGTAGTATAGAGACTAGCGGAATACTAGCCAAAAACATTCAGTACTTC
-	15	TRBV28	TRBD2	TRBJ2-7	CASSRSGSRSYEQYF	TGTGCCAGCAGCCGTAGCGGGAGTCGGTCCTACGAGCAGTACTTC
-	13	TRBV28	-	TRBJ2-1	CASIPSSVTEQFF	TGTGCCAGCATCCCAAGTTCGGTCACGGAGCAGTTCTTC
once	16	TRBV2	-	TRBJ2-6	CASGRGRASGANVLTF	TGTGCCAGCGGGAGAGGGCGAGCGTCTGGGGCCAACGTCCTGACTTTC
-	15	TRBV14	-	TRBJ1-2	CASSQVDSAILGYTF	TGTGCCAGCAGCCAAGTGGACAGCGCGATTCTTGGCTACACCTTC
-	14	TRBV30	-	TRBJ2-6	CAWSVIQGANVLTF	TGTGCCTGGAGTGTAATACAGGGGGCCAACGTCCTGACTTTC
-	16	TRBV19	-	TRBJ2-2	CASSIAGRQNTGELFF	TGTGCCAGTAGTATAGCGGGCAGGCAGAACACCGGGGAGCTGTTTTTT
-	14	TRBV7-9	TRBD1	TRBJ1-2	CASSPGQVNYGYTF	TGTGCCAGCAGCCCAGGACAGGTTAACTATGGCTACACCTTC
-	18	TRBV4-1	TRBD2	TRBJ2-2	CASSQGGLAGVGTGELFF	TGCGCCAGCAGCCAAGGGGGACTAGCGGGAGTTGGCACCGGGGAGCTGTTTTTT
-	13	TRBV30	-	TRBJ1-5	CAWSRGGRQPQHF	TGTGCCTGGAGTCGGGGGGGGAGACAGCCCCAGCATTTT
-	16	TRBV30	TRBD1	TRBJ2-2	CALHRPGQANTGELFF	TGTGCCTTACACCGACCGGGACAGGCGAACACCGGGGAGCTGTTTTTT
-	13	TRBV15	TRBD1	TRBJ1-4	CASSGTGTEKLFF	TGTGCCAGCTCCGGGACAGGGACTGAAAAACTGTTTTTT
-	17	TRBV28	-	TRBJ2-7	CASSLILFGGGSYEQYF	TGTGCCAGCAGCCTAATCCTTTTCGGGGGAGGCTCCTACGAGCAGTACTTC
-	17	TRBV5-1	-	TRBJ2-1	CASSFVRSSTSHNEQFF	TGCGCCAGCAGCTTCGTTAGGAGTTCAACCTCTCACAATGAGCAGTTCTTC
-	12	TRBV6-1	-	TRBJ2-7	CASTRGSSEQYF	TGTGCCAGCACCCGGGGGAGTTCCGAGCAGTACTTC
-	13	TRBV5-4	TRBD2	TRBJ2-3	CASSPLAGATQYF	TGTGCCAGCAGCCCGTTGGCGGGAGCTACGCAGTATTTT
-	13	TRBV7-2	-	TRBJ1-2	CASSSGDGFGYTF	TGTGCCAGCAGCTCCGGCGACGGTTTTGGCTACACCTTC
-	17	TRBV5-6	-	TRBJ2-7	CASSRPLGRTFSYEQYF	TGTGCCAGCAGCCGCCCCCTGGGACGGACGTTTTCCTACGAGCAGTACTTC
-	13	TRBV7-8	-	TRBJ1-1	CASSLDLLGRGIF	TGTGCCAGCAGCTTAGACCTATTGGGCCGGGGGATCTTT
-	16	TRBV5-1	TRBD1	TRBJ2-2	CASSTGQGAGTGELFF	TGCGCCAGCAGCACCGGACAGGGGGCGGGCACCGGGGAGCTGTTTTTT
-	15	TRBV6-5	-	TRBJ2-7	CASSVPRGSSYEQYF	TGTGCCAGCAGTGTCCCCAGGGGTTCGTCCTACGAGCAGTACTTC
-	18	TRBV2	TRBD2	TRBJ2-1	CASSELVAGGSSYNEQFF	TGTGCCAGCAGTGAATTGGTAGCGGGGGGGAGCTCCTACAATGAGCAGTTCTTC
-	14	TRBV28	-	TRBJ1-1	CASRFRGENTEAFF	TGTGCCAGCAGGTTCAGGGGAGAGAACACTGAAGCTTTCTTT
-	16	TRBV11-3	-	TRBJ2-1	CASSQSWSSSYNEQFF	TGTGCCAGCAGCCAATCGTGGTCGAGCTCCTACAATGAGCAGTTCTTC
once	14	TRBV4-3	-	TRBJ1-1	CASSQDNIGTEAFF	TGCGCCAGCAGCCAAGATAATATCGGGACCGAAGCTTTCTTT
-	15	TRBV6-6	-	TRBJ1-4	CASRLTGAGGEKLFF	TGTGCCAGCAGATTAACCGGGGCAGGTGGCGAAAAACTGTTTTTT
-	13	TRBV19	-	TRBJ2-7	CASSITGSPEQYF	TGTGCCAGTAGTATAACAGGATCCCCCGAGCAGTACTTC
-	15	TRBV7-2	-	TRBJ2-3	CASSLLEFSTDTQYF	TGTGCCAGCAGCTTACTGGAATTTAGCACAGATACGCAGTATTTT
-	14	TRBV18	-	TRBJ1-5	CASSPGFSNQPQHF	TGTGCCAGCTCACCGGGATTTAGCAATCAGCCCCAGCATTTT